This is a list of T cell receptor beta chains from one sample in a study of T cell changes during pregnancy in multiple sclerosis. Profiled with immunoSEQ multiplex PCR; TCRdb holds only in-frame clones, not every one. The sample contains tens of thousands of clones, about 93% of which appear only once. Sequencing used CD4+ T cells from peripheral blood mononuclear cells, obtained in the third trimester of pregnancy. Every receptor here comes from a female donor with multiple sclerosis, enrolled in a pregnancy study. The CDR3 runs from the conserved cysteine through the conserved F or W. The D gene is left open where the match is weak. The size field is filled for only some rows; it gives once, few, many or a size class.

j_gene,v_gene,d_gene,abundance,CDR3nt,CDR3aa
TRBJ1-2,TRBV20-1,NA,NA,TGCAGTGCTAGTCTACAGGATGGCTACACCTTC,CSASLQDGYTF
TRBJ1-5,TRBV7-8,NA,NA,TGTGCCAGCAGCTTATCGCGTTTCGGGGGTAGTAGCAATCAGCCCCAGCATTTT,CASSLSRFGGSSNQPQHF
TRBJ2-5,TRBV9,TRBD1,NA,TGTGCCAGCAGCACCGCCACGGGACAGAAAGAGACCCAGTACTTC,CASSTATGQKETQYF
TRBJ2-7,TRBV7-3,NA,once,TGTGCCAGCAGCTCCACCGAAGGATTGATAGGACAGCCGAACGAGCAGTACTTC,CASSSTEGLIGQPNEQYF
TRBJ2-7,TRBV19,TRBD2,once,TGTGCCAGTAGTATAGCCGGTAGCGGGGGTTACGAGCAGTACTTC,CASSIAGSGGYEQYF
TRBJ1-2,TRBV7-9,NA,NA,TGTGCCAGCAGCGCATGGACCTATGGAGGCTATGGCTACACCTTC,CASSAWTYGGYGYTF
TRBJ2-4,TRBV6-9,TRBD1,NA,TGTGCCAGCAGTTCGTTGCGGGACAGGGTTGGCGAAAAACTAGCCAAAAACATTCAGTACTTC,CASSSLRDRVGEKLAKNIQYF
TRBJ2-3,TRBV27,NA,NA,TGTGCCTCCCAGACACACGTCGGAGATACGCAGTATTTT,CASQTHVGDTQYF
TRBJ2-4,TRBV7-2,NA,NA,TGTGCCAGCAGCCCCCGACTCACGGGGGACATTCAGTACTTC,CASSPRLTGDIQYF
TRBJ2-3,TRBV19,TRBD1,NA,TGTGCCAGTAGTAAAGGACAGGTCACAGATACGCAGTATTTT,CASSKGQVTDTQYF
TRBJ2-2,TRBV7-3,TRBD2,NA,TGTGCCAGCAGCGCGTCTAGCGGGGGGGCCGCCGGGGAGCTGTTTTTT,CASSASSGGAAGELFF
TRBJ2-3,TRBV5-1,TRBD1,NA,TGCGCCAGCAGCTTGGCCGGGACAGGGATCCTCGTGGCTACCACGCAGTATTTT,CASSLAGTGILVATTQYF
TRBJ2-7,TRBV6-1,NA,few,TGTGCCAGCAGTGATTACTACGAGCAGTACTTC,CASSDYYEQYF
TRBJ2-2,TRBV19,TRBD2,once,TGTGCCAGTAGTGTCGATGGGACTAGCGTTCCCGGGGAGCTGTTTTTT,CASSVDGTSVPGELFF
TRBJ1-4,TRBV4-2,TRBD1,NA,TGTGCCAGCAGCCGACCCGGGACAGGGGATGAAAAACTGTTTTTT,CASSRPGTGDEKLFF